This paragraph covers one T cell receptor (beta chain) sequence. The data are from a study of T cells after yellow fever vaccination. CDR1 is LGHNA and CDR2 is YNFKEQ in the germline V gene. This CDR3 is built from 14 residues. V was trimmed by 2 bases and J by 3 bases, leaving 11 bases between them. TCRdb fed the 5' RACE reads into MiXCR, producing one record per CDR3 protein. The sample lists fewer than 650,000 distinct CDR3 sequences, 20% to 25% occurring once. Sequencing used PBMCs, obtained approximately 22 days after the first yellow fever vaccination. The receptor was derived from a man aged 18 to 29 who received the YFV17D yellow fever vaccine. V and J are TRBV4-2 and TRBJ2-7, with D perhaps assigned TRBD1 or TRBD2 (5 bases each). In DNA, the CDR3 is TGTGCCAGCAGCCAACGGGACGGAGACTACGAGCAGTACGTC. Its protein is CASSQRDGDYEQYV.